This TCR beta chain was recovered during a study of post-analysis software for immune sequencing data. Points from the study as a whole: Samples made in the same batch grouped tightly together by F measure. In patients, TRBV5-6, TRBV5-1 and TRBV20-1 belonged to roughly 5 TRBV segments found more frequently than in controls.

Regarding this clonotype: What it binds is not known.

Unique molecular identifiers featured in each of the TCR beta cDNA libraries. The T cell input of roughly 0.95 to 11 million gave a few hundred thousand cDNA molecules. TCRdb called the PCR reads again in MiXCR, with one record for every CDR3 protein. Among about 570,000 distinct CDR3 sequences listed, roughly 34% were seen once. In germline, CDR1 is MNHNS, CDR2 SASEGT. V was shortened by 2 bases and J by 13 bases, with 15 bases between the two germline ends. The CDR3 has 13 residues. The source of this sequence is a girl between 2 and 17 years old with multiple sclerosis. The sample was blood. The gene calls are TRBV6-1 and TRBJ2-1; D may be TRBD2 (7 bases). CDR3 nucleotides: TGTGCCAGCAGTGAATCACTTGCGGGGGCTCAGTTCTTC. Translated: CASSESLAGAQFF.